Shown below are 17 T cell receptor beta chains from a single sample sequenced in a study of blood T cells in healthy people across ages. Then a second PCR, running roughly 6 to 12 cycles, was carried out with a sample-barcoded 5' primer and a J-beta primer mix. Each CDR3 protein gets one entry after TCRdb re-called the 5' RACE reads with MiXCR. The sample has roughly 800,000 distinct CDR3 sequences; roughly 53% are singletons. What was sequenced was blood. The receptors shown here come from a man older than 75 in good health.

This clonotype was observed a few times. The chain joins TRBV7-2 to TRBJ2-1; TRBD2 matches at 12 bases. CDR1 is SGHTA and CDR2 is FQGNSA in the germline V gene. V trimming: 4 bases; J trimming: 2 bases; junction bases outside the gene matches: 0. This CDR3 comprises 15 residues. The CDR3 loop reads CASSWTSGTYNEQFF. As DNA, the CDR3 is TGTGCCAGCAGCTGGACTAGCGGGACCTACAATGAGCAGTTCTTC.

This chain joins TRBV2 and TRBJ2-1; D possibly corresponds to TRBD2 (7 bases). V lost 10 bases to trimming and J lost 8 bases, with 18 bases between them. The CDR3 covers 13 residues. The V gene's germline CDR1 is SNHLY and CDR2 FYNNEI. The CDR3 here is CAIITRGGDEQFF. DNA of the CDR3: TGTGCCATCATAACTAGGGGGGGTGATGAGCAGTTCTTC.

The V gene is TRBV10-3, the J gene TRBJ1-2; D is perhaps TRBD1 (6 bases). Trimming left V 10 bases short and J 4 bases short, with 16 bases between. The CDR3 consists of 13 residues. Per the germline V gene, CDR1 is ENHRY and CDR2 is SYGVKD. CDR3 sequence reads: CATRTEPSYGYTF. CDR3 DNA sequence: TGTGCCACGCGGACAGAACCTAGCTATGGCTACACCTTC.

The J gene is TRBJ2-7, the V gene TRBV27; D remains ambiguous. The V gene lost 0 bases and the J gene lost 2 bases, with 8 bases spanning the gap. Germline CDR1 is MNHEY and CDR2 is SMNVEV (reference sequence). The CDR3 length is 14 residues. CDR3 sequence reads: CASSLSRLTYEQYF. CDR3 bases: TGTGCCAGCAGTTTATCGCGACTCACCTACGAGCAGTACTTC.

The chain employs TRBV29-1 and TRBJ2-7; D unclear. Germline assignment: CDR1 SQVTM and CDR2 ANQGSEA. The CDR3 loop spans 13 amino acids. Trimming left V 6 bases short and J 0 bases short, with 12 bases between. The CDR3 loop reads CSVAPTSSYEQYF. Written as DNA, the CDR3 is TGCAGCGTCGCCCCAACGAGCTCCTACGAGCAGTACTTC.

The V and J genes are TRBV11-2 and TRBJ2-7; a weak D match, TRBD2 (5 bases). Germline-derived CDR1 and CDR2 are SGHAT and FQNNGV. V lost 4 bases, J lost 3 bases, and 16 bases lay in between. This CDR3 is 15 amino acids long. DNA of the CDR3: TGTGCCAGCAGCTCCCTCCCTCAGCGGAGCTACGAGCAGTACTTC. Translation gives CASSSLPQRSYEQYF. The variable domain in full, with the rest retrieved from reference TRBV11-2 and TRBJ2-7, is EAGVAQSPRYKIIEKRQSVAFWCNPISGHATLYWYQQILGQGPKLLIQFQNNGVVDDSQLPKDRFSAERLKGVDSTLKIQPAKLEDSAVYLCASSSLPQRSYEQYFGPGTRLTVT.

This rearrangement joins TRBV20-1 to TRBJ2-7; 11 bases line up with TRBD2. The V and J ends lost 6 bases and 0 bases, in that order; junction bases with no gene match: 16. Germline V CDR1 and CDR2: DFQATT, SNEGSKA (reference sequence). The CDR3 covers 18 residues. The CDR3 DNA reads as TGCAGTGCCAGTAGGACTAGCGGGTTCCTTTGGAGCTCCTACGAGCAGTACTTC. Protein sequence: CSASRTSGFLWSSYEQYF.

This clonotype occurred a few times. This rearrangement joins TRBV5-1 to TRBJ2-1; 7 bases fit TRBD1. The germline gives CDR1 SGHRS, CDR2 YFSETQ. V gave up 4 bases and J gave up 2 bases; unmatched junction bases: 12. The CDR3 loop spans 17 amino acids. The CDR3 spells CASSTSLQGSAYNEQFF. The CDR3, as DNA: TGCGCCAGCAGCACGTCGCTACAGGGGAGTGCCTACAATGAGCAGTTCTTC.

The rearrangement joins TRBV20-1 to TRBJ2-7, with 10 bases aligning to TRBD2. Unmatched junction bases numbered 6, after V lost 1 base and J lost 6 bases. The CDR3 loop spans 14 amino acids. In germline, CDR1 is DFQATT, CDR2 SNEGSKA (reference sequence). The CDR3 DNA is TGCAGTGCTAGAGCGCCTAGCGGGAGTAGCGAGCAGTACTTC. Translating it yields CSARAPSGSSEQYF.

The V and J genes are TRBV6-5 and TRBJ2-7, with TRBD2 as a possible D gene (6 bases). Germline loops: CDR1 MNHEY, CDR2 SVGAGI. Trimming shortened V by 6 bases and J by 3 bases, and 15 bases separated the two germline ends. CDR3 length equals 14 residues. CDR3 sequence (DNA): TGTGCCAGCAGACCCAGTGGAGGGAACTACGAGCAGTACTTC. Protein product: CASRPSGGNYEQYF.

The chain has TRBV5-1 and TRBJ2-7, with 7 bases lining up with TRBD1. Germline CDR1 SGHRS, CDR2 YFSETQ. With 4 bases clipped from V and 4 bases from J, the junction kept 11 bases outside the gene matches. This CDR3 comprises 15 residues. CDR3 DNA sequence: TGCGCCAGCAGCATAGCCGGGACAGAGACTTACGAGCAGTACTTC. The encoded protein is CASSIAGTETYEQYF.

CDR3 DNA: TGTGCCAGCAGTTATTCCCCCGAGGGGTCCTACAATGAGCAGTTCTTC. Translated: CASSYSPEGSYNEQFF. This sequence joins TRBV6-2 or TRBV6-3 and TRBJ2-1; possibly TRBD1 or TRBD2 for D (5 bases each). The CDR3 has 16 amino acids. V was shortened by 3 bases and J by 1 base, with 13 bases between the two germline ends. Germline V lookup: CDR1 MNHEY, CDR2 SVGEGT.

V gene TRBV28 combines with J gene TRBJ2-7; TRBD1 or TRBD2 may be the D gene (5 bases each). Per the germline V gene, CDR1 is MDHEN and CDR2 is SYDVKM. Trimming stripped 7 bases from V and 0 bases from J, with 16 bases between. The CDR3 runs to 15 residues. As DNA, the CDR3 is TGTGCCAGCACCCCCGGGACGGCGAGCTCCTACGAGCAGTACTTC. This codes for CASTPGTASSYEQYF.

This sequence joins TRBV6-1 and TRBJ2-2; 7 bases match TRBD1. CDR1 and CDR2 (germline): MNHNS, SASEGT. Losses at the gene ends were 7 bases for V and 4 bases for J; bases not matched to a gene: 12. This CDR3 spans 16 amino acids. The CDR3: CASTLRTGVGTGELFF. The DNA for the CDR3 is TGTGCCAGCACCTTACGGACAGGCGTAGGCACCGGGGAGCTGTTTTTT.

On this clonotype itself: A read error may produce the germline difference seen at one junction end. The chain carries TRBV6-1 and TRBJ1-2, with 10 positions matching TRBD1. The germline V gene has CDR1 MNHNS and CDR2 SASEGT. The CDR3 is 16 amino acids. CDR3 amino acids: CASGEVGTGVNYGYTF. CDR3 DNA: TGTGCCAGCGGTGAAGTCGGGACAGGGGTAAACTATGGCTACACCTTC.

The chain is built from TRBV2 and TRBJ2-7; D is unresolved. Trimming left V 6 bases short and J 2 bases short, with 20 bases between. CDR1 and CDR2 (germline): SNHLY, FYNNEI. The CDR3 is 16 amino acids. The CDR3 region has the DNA TGTGCCAGCAGCCGAACAATACCTAAAGCCACCTACGAGCAGTACTTC. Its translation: CASSRTIPKATYEQYF. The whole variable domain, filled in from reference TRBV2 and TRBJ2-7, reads EPEVTQTPSHQVTQMGQEVILRCVPISNHLYFYWYRQILGQKVEFLVSFYNNEISEKSEIFDDQFSVERPDGSNFTLKIRSTKLEDSAMYFCASSRTIPKATYEQYFGPGTRLTVT.

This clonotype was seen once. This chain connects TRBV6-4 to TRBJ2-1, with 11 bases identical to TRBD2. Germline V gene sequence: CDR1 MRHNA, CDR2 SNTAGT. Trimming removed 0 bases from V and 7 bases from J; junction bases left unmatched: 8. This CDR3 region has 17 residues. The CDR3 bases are TGTGCCAGCAGTGACTCCGGAACTAGCGGGAGTCGTAATGAGCAGTTCTTC. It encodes CASSDSGTSGSRNEQFF.